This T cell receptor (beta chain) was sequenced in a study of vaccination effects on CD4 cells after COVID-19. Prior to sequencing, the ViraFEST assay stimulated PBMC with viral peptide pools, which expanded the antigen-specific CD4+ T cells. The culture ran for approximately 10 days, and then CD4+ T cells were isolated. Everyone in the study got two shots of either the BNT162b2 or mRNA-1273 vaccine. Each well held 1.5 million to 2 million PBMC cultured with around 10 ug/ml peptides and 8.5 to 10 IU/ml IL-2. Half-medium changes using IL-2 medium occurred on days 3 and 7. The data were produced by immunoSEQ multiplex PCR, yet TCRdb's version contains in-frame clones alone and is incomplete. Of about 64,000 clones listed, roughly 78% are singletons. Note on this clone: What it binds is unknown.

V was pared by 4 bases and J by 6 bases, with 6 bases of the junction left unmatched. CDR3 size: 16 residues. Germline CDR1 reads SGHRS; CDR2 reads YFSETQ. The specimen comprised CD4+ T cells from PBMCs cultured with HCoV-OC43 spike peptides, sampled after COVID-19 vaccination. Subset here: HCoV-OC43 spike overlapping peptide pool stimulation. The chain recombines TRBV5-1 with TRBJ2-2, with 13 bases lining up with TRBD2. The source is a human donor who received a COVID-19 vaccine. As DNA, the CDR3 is TGCGCCAGCAGCGTCAAACTAGCGGGGGGGCCCGGGGAGCTGTTTTTT. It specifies CASSVKLAGGPGELFF.